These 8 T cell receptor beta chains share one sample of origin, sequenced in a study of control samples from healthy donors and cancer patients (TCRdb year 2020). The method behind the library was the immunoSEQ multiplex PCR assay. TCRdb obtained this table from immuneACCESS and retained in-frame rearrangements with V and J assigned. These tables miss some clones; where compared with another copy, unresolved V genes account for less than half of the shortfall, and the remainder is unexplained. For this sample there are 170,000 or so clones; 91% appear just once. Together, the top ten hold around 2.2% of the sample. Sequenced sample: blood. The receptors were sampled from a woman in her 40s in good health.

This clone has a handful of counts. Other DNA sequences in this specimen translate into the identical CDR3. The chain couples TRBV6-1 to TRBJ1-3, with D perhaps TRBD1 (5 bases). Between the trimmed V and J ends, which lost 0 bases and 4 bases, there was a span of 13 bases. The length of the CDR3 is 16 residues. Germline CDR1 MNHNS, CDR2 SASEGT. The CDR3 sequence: CASSEARGGGGNTIYF. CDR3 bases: TGTGCCAGCAGTGAAGCGCGCGGGGGAGGAGGAAACACCATATATTTT.

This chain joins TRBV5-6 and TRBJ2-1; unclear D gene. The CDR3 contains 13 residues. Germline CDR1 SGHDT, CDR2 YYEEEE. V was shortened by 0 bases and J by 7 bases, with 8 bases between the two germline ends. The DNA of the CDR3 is TGTGCCAGCAGCTTGGTCCGTACGAATGAGCAGTTCTTC. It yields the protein CASSLVRTNEQFF.

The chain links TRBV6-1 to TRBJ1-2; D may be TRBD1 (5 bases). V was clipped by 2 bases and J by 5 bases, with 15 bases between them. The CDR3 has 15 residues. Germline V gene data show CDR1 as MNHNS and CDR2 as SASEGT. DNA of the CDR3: TGTGCCAGCAGTGAAAGGGGCAGGGAGGGATATGGCTACACCTTC. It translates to CASSERGREGYGYTF.

CDR3 in amino acids: CASSYVGSGNTIYF. CDR3 sequence (DNA): TGTGCCAGCAGTTACGTCGGGTCTGGAAACACCATATATTTT. The chain couples TRBV6-6 to TRBJ1-3, with D unclear. Trimming removed 2 bases from V and 1 base from J, with 6 bases in between. CDR3 length equals 14 residues. In germline, CDR1 is MNHNY, CDR2 SVGAGI (reference sequence).

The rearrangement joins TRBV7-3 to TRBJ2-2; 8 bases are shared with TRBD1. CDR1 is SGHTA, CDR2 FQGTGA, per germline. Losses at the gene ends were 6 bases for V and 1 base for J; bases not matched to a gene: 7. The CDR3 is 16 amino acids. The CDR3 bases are TGTGCCAGCAGATTAGCCGGGACAGGGAACACCGGGGAGCTGTTTTTT. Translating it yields CASRLAGTGNTGELFF.

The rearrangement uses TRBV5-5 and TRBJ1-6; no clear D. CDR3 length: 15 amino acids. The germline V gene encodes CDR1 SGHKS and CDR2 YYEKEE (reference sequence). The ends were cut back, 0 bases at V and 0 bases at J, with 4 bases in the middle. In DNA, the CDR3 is TGTGCCAGCAGCTTGGGGGGCTCCTATAATTCACCCCTCCACTTT. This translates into CASSLGGSYNSPLHF.

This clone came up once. CDR3 sequence (DNA): TGTGCCAGCAGCCAAGCTGGGACAGGGGCGAACACCGGGGAGCTGTTTTTT. The encoded protein is CASSQAGTGANTGELFF. The chain employs TRBV4-2 and TRBJ2-2; TRBD1 aligns across 10 bases. This CDR3 has 17 amino acids. With 1 base clipped from V and 0 bases from J, the junction kept 2 bases outside the gene matches. The V gene's germline CDR1 is LGHNA and CDR2 YNFKEQ.

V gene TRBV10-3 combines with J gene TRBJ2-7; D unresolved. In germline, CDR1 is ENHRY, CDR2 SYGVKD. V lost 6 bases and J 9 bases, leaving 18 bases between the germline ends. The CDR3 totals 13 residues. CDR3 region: CAIRSPLELWQYF. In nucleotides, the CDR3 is TGTGCCATCAGATCACCCTTGGAGTTGTGGCAGTACTTC.